Here is one T cell receptor (beta chain) with its context. Its antigen remains undetermined. Nothing much larger sits one base from this clone, and base qualities are not available. These data originate in a study of blood T cell repertoires in COVID-19 (TCRdb year 2020). As for the study more broadly: The collaborator samples originated in the United States, Italy and Spain and spanned the acute and convalescent phases of COVID-19. A freely available public database, intended as a resource for researchers studying the immune response to SARS-CoV-2, is where the repertoires were released. Nearly every sample came with metadata listing a de-identified subject ID, COVID-19 status, age in years and sex. Where HLA class I and class II types were available, the types were taken from metadata supplied by the sample provider, not from assay-based typing. The prospective study material was composed of cDNA or gDNA derived from T cells, B-cell-depleted T cells, or PBMCs. Samples were obtained from the ongoing ImmuneRACE study (first 160 participants) and from some 1,200 subjects provided by 6 global collaborators. Deeply sampled blood TCRbeta repertoires from subjects exposed to, actively infected with, or recovered from COVID-19 were included in the dataset.

Collaborating institutions collected whole blood in K2EDTA tubes following their own protocols. Collaborator samples were shipped for TCRbeta analysis as frozen whole blood, isolated PBMCs, or DNA extracted from either sample type. TCRbeta CDR3 regions were amplified from genomic DNA using the immunoSEQ Assay, a bias-controlled multiplex PCR. The study's own analysis went as follows. The number of nucleated cells in each sample was estimated by amplification of reference gene primers within the assay. To quantify the absolute abundance of each unique TCRbeta CDR3 rearrangement, sequence reads were collapsed and filtered. For each sample, productive Simpson clonality was calculated by taking the square root of Simpson's diversity index across productive rearrangements. What TCRdb holds here is the immuneACCESS table cut down to in-frame rearrangements. Part of the clones is not present; checked against another copy, under half of the missing clones reflect an unresolved V gene, and the others are unexplained. Clone size and the V and J calls come from that table; the DNA yielded D and trimming. The sample profile shows 200,000 to 250,000 clones; 80% to 90% of them were found once. The leading ten clones occupy roughly a tenth of the sample.

Clipping removes 2 bases from V and 7 bases from J, with 9 as the unmatched junction base count. Its CDR3 holds 15 amino acids, cysteine through phenylalanine. Only the CDR3 portion is preserved as DNA: 45 bases, with reading frame beginning at the first base. Reading the germline V gene gives CDR1 MDHEN and CDR2 SYDVKM. What the authors observed across the whole study: The quantity of clinical and demographic metadata differed by source and by participant and was supplied without curation.

The TCR comes from a man in his forties or fifties with active or convalescent COVID-19. The source material was peripheral blood. The rearranged segments are TRBV28 and TRBJ1-1, with 8 bases in between that match TRBD1. The CDR3 protein: CASSLGGTGGFEAFF. The sequenced DNA: TGTGCCAGCAGTTTAGGGGGAACAGGGGGTTTTGAAGCTTTCTTT.